The clone carrying this T cell receptor (beta chain) was seen a single time. The CDR3 runs to 14 residues. Germline-derived CDR1 and CDR2 are SNHLY and FYNNEI. V was trimmed by 4 bases and J by 0 bases, leaving 9 bases between them. This sample was included in a study of blood T cell repertoires in COVID-19. Looking at the study overall: From the United States, Italy and Spain came samples of acute and convalescent COVID-19.

The method was immunoSEQ multiplex PCR; TCRdb's version includes in-frame clones alone and lacks a portion of them. Here the sample spans 200,000 to 250,000 clones, approximately 79% being singletons. This clonotype was sampled from a woman aged 40 to 50 with active or convalescent COVID-19. The genes are TRBV2 and TRBJ1-1; D is perhaps TRBD1 (5 bases). What was sequenced was peripheral blood. The DNA of the CDR3 is TGTGCCAGCAGTGTTCAGGGCATGAACACTGAAGCTTTCTTT. Translating gives CASSVQGMNTEAFF.